Shown below are 7 T cell receptor beta chains from a single sample sequenced in a study of PD-1 blockade in classical Hodgkin lymphoma. Sequenced by immunoSEQ multiplex PCR; TCRdb stores in-frame clones only, minus some. The sample contains over 80,000 clones, around 80% of which appear only once. Noted time point: cycle 4 day 1 (C4D1), after around six weeks of nivolumab. There was relapse after autologous stem cell transplantation in every patient, and there was variation in brentuximab vedotin exposure. This material consisted of peripheral blood mononuclear cells (PBMCs), taken before the fourth cycle of nivolumab. The origin of the receptors is a human donor with classical Hodgkin lymphoma.

This clone has only one observation. The chain is built from TRBV9 and TRBJ2-7, with 7 nucleotides matching TRBD1. The ends lost 1 base at V and 3 bases at J; junction bases unmatched: 7. Germline CDR1 and CDR2: SGDLS and YYNGEE. The CDR3 contains 15 residues. The CDR3 DNA sequence: TGTGCCAGCAGCGTATCCCCGGGACAGTTCTACGAGCAGTACTTC. Its protein is CASSVSPGQFYEQYF.

The V gene is TRBV6-5, the J gene TRBJ2-2; possibly TRBD1 for D (6 bases). The ends were cut back, 8 bases at V and 8 bases at J, with 18 bases in the middle. Germline V gene lookup returns CDR1 MNHEY and CDR2 SVGAGI. CDR3 length equals 14 residues. DNA for the CDR3: TGTGCCAGCGGCCCGACAGGCCCGAAGGGGGAGCTGTTTTTT. This translates into CASGPTGPKGELFF.

Comments on this clone: Germline is not matched at one junction end, which may reflect a read error. Other DNA sequences within the sample encode an identical CDR3. The V and J genes are TRBV18 and TRBJ2-7, with D perhaps TRBD2 (6 bases). Per the germline V gene, CDR1 is KGHSH and CDR2 is LQKENI. The CDR3 has 15 residues. CDR3 DNA: TGTGCCAGCTCACCACCTGGAGGGGCTGTCTACGAGCAGTACTTT. The encoded protein is CASSPPGGAVYEQYF. Variable domain in full (rest from reference TRBV18 and TRBJ2-7): NAGVMQNPRHLVRRRGQEARLRCSPMKGHSHVYWYRQLPEEGLKFMVYLQKENIIDESGMPKERFSAEFPKEGPSILRIQQVVRGDSAAYFCASSPPGGAVYEQYFGPGTRLTVT.

The chain combines TRBV5-6 with TRBJ1-3, with 7 bases aligning to TRBD1. J gave up 3 bases and V 2 bases, and 5 bases lay outside the gene matches. The CDR3 totals 15 residues. Germline CDR1 reads SGHDT; CDR2 reads YYEEEE. CDR3 sequence reads: CASSFRGTIGNTIYF. CDR3 coding DNA: TGTGCCAGCAGCTTCAGGGGGACGATTGGAAACACCATATATTTT.

This chain joins TRBV7-2 and TRBJ2-7; tentatively, D is TRBD2 (6 bases). This CDR3 has 16 residues. Germline lookup yields CDR1 SGHTA and CDR2 FQGNSA. The ends were cut back, 2 bases at V and 0 bases at J, with 14 bases in the middle. The CDR3 nucleotides read TGTGCCAGCAGCTTAATCGGTGGTAGCGGCTCCTACGAGCAGTACTTC. This codes for CASSLIGGSGSYEQYF.

The gene calls are TRBV5-1 and TRBJ2-7; D unresolved. The germline V gene has CDR1 SGHRS and CDR2 YFSETQ. Deletions cut 2 bases from V and 0 bases from J, with 15 bases between. The CDR3 sequence is 16 residues long. The CDR3 is CASSLAETPSSYEQYF. The CDR3 nucleotides read TGCGCCAGCAGCTTAGCCGAGACCCCGAGCTCCTACGAGCAGTACTTC.

This clone came up once. The rearrangement uses TRBV28 and TRBJ1-4, with 10 bases matching TRBD1. Per germline, CDR1 MDHEN and CDR2 SYDVKM. V lost 4 bases to trimming and J lost 8 bases; unmatched junction nucleotides: 10. The CDR3 totals 16 residues. In DNA form, the CDR3 reads TGTGCCAGCAGTTCCCCCGGGACAGGGGTCAGAGAAAAACTGTTTTTT. It is translated as CASSSPGTGVREKLFF.